The 4 T cell receptor beta chains below all came from one sample that was sequenced in a study of T cells in Graves' hyperthyroidism and ophthalmopathy (dated by TCRdb to between 2018 and 2020). Library preparation used multiplex PCR. Sequencing instrument: Illumina HiSeq 2000. Amplification of TCR beta CDR3 regions was carried out from RNA transcripts. The TCR CDR3 was subjected to a first round of RT-PCR using the HTBI primer set and the Qiagen OneStep RT-PCR kit. TCRdb handled the public reads itself, with Q25 trimming in fastp and clone calling in MiXCR, and kept productive beta chains. Merged by CDR3 protein, the rows form single entries marked with the most common genes and DNA. This sample is represented by about 640,000 distinct CDR3 sequences; 45% of them were singletons. Less than 8.5% of the sample comes from the top ten. Sequencing was performed on peripheral blood or thyroid tissue (not recorded which). The receptors shown here come from an adult man with Graves' disease, either hyperthyroidism or ophthalmopathy (not recorded which).

This clonotype came up many times. The chain uses TRBV29-1 and TRBJ1-2; unclear D gene. V gave up 1 base and J gave up 6 bases, with 15 bases separating them. The germline V gene has CDR1 SQVTM and CDR2 ANQGSEA. The CDR3 runs to 14 residues. Here the CDR3 DNA reads TGCAGCGTTGAAGTGGGTCGGGAAATGGATGGCTACACCTTC. It codes for CSVEVGREMDGYTF.

The J gene is TRBJ2-3, the V gene TRBV15, with 8 bases aligning to TRBD1. After removal of 1 base from V and 4 bases from J, the junction contained 7 bases not matched to a gene. CDR3 length: 16 residues. The germline V gene encodes CDR1 LNHNV and CDR2 YYDKDF (reference sequence). DNA for the CDR3: TGTGCCACCAGCAGAGGCCCGGACAGGGCGGCAGATACGCAGTATTTT. Translation gives CATSRGPDRAADTQYF.

This clonotype was seen only once. The rearrangement links TRBV2 to TRBJ1-5; no clear D gene. V lost 6 bases, J lost 0 bases, and 15 bases lay in between. In germline, CDR1 is SNHLY, CDR2 FYNNEI. This CDR3 comprises 16 residues. Here the CDR3 DNA reads TGTGCCAGCAGCCCCCTGTCGGAGTATAGCAATCAGCCCCAGCATTTT. Amino acid sequence: CASSPLSEYSNQPQHF.

The chain joins TRBV7-9 to TRBJ1-5; D remains unclear. Trimming shortened V by 11 bases and J by 7 bases, and 21 bases separated the two germline ends. This CDR3 has 14 amino acids. The germline gives CDR1 SEHNR, CDR2 FQNEAQ (reference sequence). The CDR3 nucleotides are TGTGCCTGGAGTGTGAGTGGGGTTTACCAGCCCCAGCATTTT. This sequence encodes CAWSVSGVYQPQHF.